This is a list of T cell receptor beta chains from one sample in a study of blood T cell repertoires in COVID-19. Clones were read by immunoSEQ multiplex PCR, and TCRdb kept only the in-frame ones, dropping some. The sample holds approximately 93,000 clones, about 76% seen once. The sample taken for sequencing was peripheral blood. The origin of the receptors is a woman at least 80 years old with acute or convalescent COVID-19. Each CDR3 is given with its conserved first and last residue. Fields, in order: clone size, V gene, D gene, J gene, CDR3 protein, CDR3 DNA. The D gene is left open where the match is weak. Size tells how often a clone was seen (once, few, many) or the class of an expanded clone, and some rows leave it out.

-	TRBV18	-	TRBJ1-2	CASSSSGTVYYGYTF	TGTGCCAGCTCATCTTCCGGCACAGTATACTATGGCTACACCTTC
-	TRBV10-3	TRBD2	TRBJ2-5	CAISESTSGGETQYF	TGTGCCATCAGTGAGTCAACTAGCGGGGGGGAGACCCAGTACTTC
-	TRBV5-4	-	TRBJ1-4	CASSLADSEKLFF	TGTGCCAGCAGCTTGGCGGACAGTGAAAAACTGTTTTTT
-	TRBV21-1	-	TRBJ2-7	CASSNDEDLGPTSSTSGRAYEQYF	-
few	TRBV7-2	-	TRBJ2-5	CASSQVAQIQETQYF	TGTGCCAGCAGTCAGGTCGCACAGATCCAAGAGACCCAGTACTTC
-	TRBV19	TRBD1	TRBJ1-4	CASRTTGGNEKLFF	TGTGCCAGTAGAACGACAGGGGGGAATGAAAAACTGTTTTTT
-	TRBV3-1/TRBV3-2	TRBD2	TRBJ2-5	CASSLLPSGGLQETQYF	TGTGCCAGCAGCCTCCTCCCTAGCGGCGGCCTCCAAGAGACCCAGTACTTC
-	TRBV5-4	TRBD1	TRBJ2-5	CASSQDRIETQYF	TGTGCCAGCAGCCAGGACAGGATAGAGACCCAGTACTTC
-	TRBV29-1	TRBD1	TRBJ1-1	CSVDRGQGGTEAFF	TGCAGCGTTGACCGGGGACAGGGAGGAACTGAAGCTTTCTTT
-	TRBV7-2	-	TRBJ2-7	CASSVGLAWEQYF	TGTGCCAGCAGCGTAGGACTCGCCTGGGAGCAGTACTTC
-	TRBV9	TRBD2	TRBJ2-2	CASSSGLAGFLTGELFF	TGTGCCAGCAGCTCGGGACTAGCGGGATTCCTTACCGGGGAGCTGTTTTTT
-	TRBV7-9	TRBD2	TRBJ2-1	CASSYHSSGGANEQFF	TGTGCCAGCAGTTACCATTCTAGCGGGGGGGCGAATGAGCAGTTCTTC
-	TRBV7-2	TRBD2	TRBJ2-1	CASSLSGGRYNEQFF	TGTGCCAGCAGCTTAAGCGGGGGGAGGTACAATGAGCAGTTCTTC
-	TRBV5-1	-	TRBJ2-2	CASGAGMQGELFF	TGCGCCAGCGGGGCCGGAATGCAGGGGGAGCTGTTTTTT
few	TRBV7-9	TRBD1	TRBJ1-3	CASSPQGDTIYF	TGTGCCAGCAGTCCCCAGGGGGACACCATATATTTT
few	TRBV7-2	-	TRBJ1-4	CASSFGRDWNEKLFF	TGTGCCAGCAGCTTCGGCAGGGATTGGAATGAAAAACTGTTTTTT
-	TRBV10-3	TRBD1	TRBJ1-6	CAISEDRANSPLHF	TGTGCCATCAGTGAGGACAGGGCGAATTCACCCCTCCACTTT
-	TRBV10-3	-	TRBJ1-1	CAIGSGERFTEAFF	TGTGCCATCGGATCAGGGGAGAGATTCACTGAAGCTTTCTTT
-	TRBV7-9	-	TRBJ2-2	CASSLGGYNTGELFF	TGTGCCAGCAGCTTAGGAGGGTACAACACCGGGGAGCTGTTTTTT
once	TRBV18	TRBD1	TRBJ2-1	CASSPTGDAYNEQFF	TGTGCCAGCTCTCCGACAGGGGATGCCTACAATGAGCAGTTCTTC
-	TRBV19	TRBD1	TRBJ2-3	CASSPDRGGRGTDTQYF	TGTGCCAGTAGTCCCGACAGGGGCGGCCGTGGCACAGATACGCAGTATTTT
-	TRBV28	TRBD1	TRBJ1-4	CASRRQGDEEKLFF	TGTGCCAGCAGGCGACAGGGGGACGAGGAAAAACTGTTTTTT
-	TRBV6-6	TRBD1	TRBJ1-5	CASSQQGAGQPQHF	TGTGCCAGCAGTCAACAGGGGGCCGGGCAGCCCCAGCATTTT
-	TRBV27	TRBD1	TRBJ1-2	CASSPGQEVYGYTF	TGTGCCAGCAGTCCAGGACAGGAGGTCTATGGCTACACCTTC
-	TRBV15	TRBD1	TRBJ2-3	CATSSRLKGAGTDTQYF	TGTGCCACCAGCTCGCGCTTGAAGGGGGCGGGCACAGATACGCAGTATTTT
once	TRBV7-2	-	TRBJ2-7	CASSLGGTVQYF	TGTGCCAGCAGCTTAGGCGGGACAGTGCAGTACTTC
-	TRBV2	TRBD1	TRBJ2-6	CASSARQGPGANVLTF	TGTGCCAGCAGTGCTAGACAGGGGCCTGGGGCCAACGTCCTGACTTTC
-	TRBV6-2/TRBV6-3	-	TRBJ1-6	CASSYQASPLHF	TGTGCCAGCAGTTACCAGGCCTCACCCCTCCACTTT
-	TRBV6-2/TRBV6-3	-	TRBJ2-7	CASSYAPDGSYEQYF	TGTGCCAGCAGTTACGCGCCTGACGGGTCCTACGAGCAGTACTTC
-	TRBV9	-	TRBJ1-4	CASSGALVGEKLFF	TGTGCCAGCAGCGGGGCTCTTGTAGGTGAAAAACTGTTTTTT
-	TRBV6-5	-	TRBJ2-1	CASKHARGAYEQFF	TGTGCCAGCAAGCATGCACGGGGAGCATATGAGCAGTTCTTC
-	TRBV18	-	TRBJ2-3	CASSTAGGSTDTQYF	TGTGCCAGCTCAACCGCCGGGGGTAGCACAGATACGCAGTATTTT
-	TRBV5-1	-	TRBJ2-5	CATSTIGETQYF	TGCGCCACCAGCACCATCGGGGAGACCCAGTACTTC
-	TRBV9	-	TRBJ1-2	CASSVRTDNYGYTF	TGTGCCAGCAGCGTTAGGACTGACAACTATGGCTACACCTTC
-	TRBV28	-	TRBJ1-2	CASSLWQGSGYTF	TGTGCCAGCAGTTTATGGCAGGGTAGTGGCTACACCTTC
-	TRBV28	-	TRBJ1-5	CASRTRRGNQPQHF	TGTGCCAGCAGGACCCGACGGGGAAATCAGCCCCAGCATTTT
-	TRBV3-1/TRBV3-2	-	TRBJ2-7	CASSSREGGEQYF	TGTGCCAGCAGCTCTCGCGAAGGGGGCGAGCAGTACTTC
-	TRBV5-1	-	TRBJ2-2	CASSSGQNTGELFF	TGCGCCAGCAGCTCGGGACAGAACACCGGGGAGCTGTTTTTT
-	TRBV7-3	-	TRBJ2-5	CASSLNGGWRTQYF	TGTGCCAGCAGCTTAAATGGGGGGTGGCGGACCCAGTACTTC
-	TRBV3-1/TRBV3-2	-	TRBJ2-5	CASSQAIAVETQYF	TGTGCCAGCAGCCAAGCGATAGCGGTGGAGACCCAGTACTTC
once	TRBV28	-	TRBJ1-2	CASSLGAAGGSYGYTF	TGTGCCAGCAGTTTGGGAGCGGCTGGGGGGTCCTATGGCTACACCTTC
-	TRBV19	TRBD1	TRBJ1-1	CASSSNPGQENTEAFF	TGTGCCAGTAGTTCAAACCCGGGACAGGAAAACACTGAAGCTTTCTTT
-	TRBV6-5	-	TRBJ1-2	CASKNQAGYGYTF	TGTGCCAGCAAAAATCAGGCCGGCTATGGCTACACCTTC
-	TRBV7-9	TRBD1	TRBJ2-1	CASSLGGTGGKEQFF	TGTGCCAGCAGCTTAGGAGGGACAGGGGGTAAGGAGCAGTTCTTC
-	TRBV19	-	TRBJ2-3	CASSSRTGTQYF	TGTGCCAGTAGTTCCCGAACTGGTACGCAGTATTTT
-	TRBV11-3	TRBD1	TRBJ2-1	CASSGRFTGGRNEQFF	TGTGCCAGCAGCGGACGATTCACAGGGGGAAGGAATGAGCAGTTCTTC
few	TRBV7-7	-	TRBJ2-1	CASSDAGTTYNEQFF	TGTGCTAGCAGCGACGCCGGGACAACCTACAATGAGCAGTTCTTC
-	TRBV5-1	TRBD2	TRBJ2-2	CASSLEAGVDTGELFF	TGCGCCAGCAGCTTGGAAGCGGGAGTCGACACCGGGGAGCTGTTTTTT
-	TRBV7-9	-	TRBJ1-4	CASSLQATNEKLFF	TGTGCCAGCAGCTTGCAGGCAACTAATGAAAAACTGTTTTTT
-	TRBV15	-	TRBJ2-7	CATRRDTGAVEQYF	TGTGCCACCAGACGGGACACCGGGGCTGTCGAGCAGTACTTC
-	TRBV6-6	-	TRBJ1-5	CASSYSGALSNQPQHF	TGTGCCAGCAGTTACTCGGGAGCTCTTAGCAATCAGCCCCAGCATTTT
-	TRBV4-3	-	TRBJ1-5	CASSQRTGTFGDQPQHF	TGCGCCAGCAGCCAGAGGACCGGGACATTCGGCGATCAGCCCCAGCATTTT
-	TRBV11-2	TRBD1	TRBJ1-2	CASSLDLWTGSRYGYTF	TGTGCCAGCAGCTTAGATCTCTGGACAGGGTCGCGCTATGGCTACACCTTC
-	TRBV6-5	-	TRBJ1-2	CASSYSIGSGYTF	TGTGCCAGCAGTTACTCGATAGGGAGCGGCTACACCTTC
few	TRBV6-6	TRBD1	TRBJ1-5	CASGGQGIQPQHF	TGTGCCAGCGGAGGACAGGGAATTCAGCCCCAGCATTTT
-	TRBV29-1	TRBD2	TRBJ2-3	CSVVGGATDTQYF	TGCAGCGTTGTCGGGGGGGCGACAGATACGCAGTATTTT
-	TRBV11-2	TRBD2	TRBJ2-5	CASSLGGLAGVETQYF	TGTGCCAGCAGCTTAGGGGGACTAGCGGGAGTAGAGACCCAGTACTTC
-	TRBV2	-	TRBJ2-7	CASSDRYEQYF	TGTGCCAGCAGTGATCGCTACGAGCAGTACTTC